The following is a T cell receptor (beta chain) sequence with its context. This sample stems from a study of blood T cell repertoires in COVID-19. About the research overall: The United States, Italy and Spain supplied acute and convalescent COVID-19 samples. Sample material is recorded as cDNA or gDNA derived from T cells, B-cell-depleted T cells, or PBMCs.

The CDR3 extends over 14 amino acids. Germline CDR1 and CDR2: SGHDT and YYEEEE. J lost 2 bases, V lost 6 bases, and 7 bases had no gene match. Clones were sequenced by immunoSEQ multiplex PCR, and TCRdb holds only the in-frame ones, with some missing. Of some 87,000 clones in the sample, around nine tenths are singletons; the top ten hold about 3.2%. Sequenced input: peripheral blood. The chain links TRBV5-6 to TRBJ2-7; 8 bases map to TRBD2. This TCR derives from a woman in her seventies with acute or convalescent COVID-19. CDR3 amino acids: CASNGGGMPYEQYV. In DNA, the CDR3 is TGTGCCAGCAACGGGGGGGGAATGCCCTACGAGCAGTACGTC.